The 9 T cell receptor beta chains below all came from one sample that was sequenced in a study of Ad26.COV2.S vaccination and SARS-CoV-2 variants. TCRdb keeps only in-frame clones here, not all; method: immunoSEQ multiplex PCR. Altogether about 280,000 clones are present, 70% to 90% being singletons, with the ten largest covering about 3.6%. Treatment: around 19 received Ad26.COV2.S at low or high dose, single or two shots; about 5 received placebo; per-sample allocation not given. Collection of samples fell on day 63 after the first vaccine or placebo injection. Sample: peripheral blood, taken in a trial of Ad26.COV2.S vaccine versus placebo. All receptors derive from a person aged 18-60 years who received the Ad26.COV2.S COVID-19 vaccine or a placebo.

The chain uses TRBV23-1 and TRBJ2-1; 7 bases agree with TRBD1. TRBV23-1 is classed as an ORF, of uncertain function. Trimming at V came to 7 bases and at J to 13 bases, leaving 4 bases not matched to a gene. The CDR3 runs to 10 residues. The CDR3 reads CASTDRVQFF. CDR3 in DNA: TGCGCCAGCACAGACAGGGTTCAGTTCTTC.

J is TRBJ2-3 and V is TRBV7-9; tentative D call: TRBD2 (6 bases). Germline CDR1 is SEHNR and CDR2 is FQNEAQ (reference sequence). The CDR3 has 16 residues. Trimming cost V 5 bases and J 2 bases, with 17 bases left between them. The CDR3 nucleotides read TGTGCCAGCAGCCCCCTGGACGGGAGCCTCACAGATACGCAGTATTTT. Its protein product is CASSPLDGSLTDTQYF. The full variable domain, rest sourced from reference TRBV7-9 and TRBJ2-3, is DTGVSQNPRHKITKRGQNVTFRCDPISEHNRLYWYRQTLGQGPEFLTYFQNEAQLEKSRLLSDRFSAERPKGSFSTLEIQRTEQGDSAMYLCASSPLDGSLTDTQYFGPGTRLTVL.

The chain recombines TRBV11-2 with TRBJ1-5, with D perhaps TRBD1 (5 bases). Germline assignment: CDR1 SGHAT and CDR2 FQNNGV. The CDR3 sequence is 16 residues long. Trimming removed 0 bases at V and 9 bases at J, with 18 bases between. The CDR3 DNA reads as TGTGCCAGCAGCTTAGATCGGGGACCGGGGAGGCGGCCCCAGCATTTT. Translated: CASSLDRGPGRRPQHF.

The rearrangement joins TRBV6-1 to TRBJ2-3; 9 nucleotides match TRBD2. The V segment lost 3 bases and the J segment 2 bases; nucleotides outside the gene matches: 6. The CDR3 has 16 residues. Per the germline V gene, CDR1 is MNHNS and CDR2 is SASEGT. CDR3 sequence reads: CASSDFLAGTTDTQYF. In DNA form, the CDR3 reads TGTGCCAGCAGTGATTTCCTAGCGGGGACCACAGATACGCAGTATTTT.

The chain links TRBV28 to TRBJ1-2; TRBD1 matches at 11 bases. With V trimmed by 6 bases and J by 3 bases, 3 bases remained unmatched. This CDR3 has 14 amino acids. Germline CDR1 reads MDHEN; CDR2 reads SYDVKM. This chain's CDR3 is CASRWTGGDYGYTF. The DNA of the CDR3 is TGTGCCAGCAGATGGACAGGGGGCGACTATGGCTACACCTTC.

The chain uses TRBV7-2 and TRBJ2-2; D call uncertain. Germline CDR1 and CDR2: SGHTA and FQGNSA. Trimming took 4 bases from V and 6 from J, leaving 9 bases between them. The CDR3 has 13 amino acids. Here the CDR3 reads CASSSPLAGELFF. CDR3 sequence (DNA): TGTGCCAGCAGCTCCCCCTTGGCCGGGGAGCTGTTTTTT.

The chain couples TRBV28 to TRBJ1-1; D unclear. The CDR3 has 14 amino acids. Germline V lookup: CDR1 MDHEN, CDR2 SYDVKM. The V end lost 6 bases, the J end lost 3 bases, and 14 bases lay between the germline ends. CDR3 in amino acids: CASSSDGRDTEAFF. CDR3 in DNA: TGTGCCAGCAGCTCTGACGGGAGAGACACTGAAGCTTTCTTT.

This clone came up once. In DNA, the CDR3 is TGTGCCAGCACCTTCCAGGGAGCCGAGCAGTACTTC. Translating it yields CASTFQGAEQYF. The V call is TRBV28, the J call TRBJ2-7, with D possibly being TRBD1 or TRBD2 (5 bases each). Germline V lookup: CDR1 MDHEN, CDR2 SYDVKM. The length of the CDR3 is 12 residues. Trimming cost V 7 bases and J 6 bases, with 13 bases left between them.

The chain combines TRBV7-7 with TRBJ2-7; TRBD2 matches 8 bases. V was pared by 2 bases and J by 6 bases, with 9 bases of the junction left unmatched. The germline gives CDR1 SSHAT, CDR2 FNYEAQ (reference sequence). The CDR3 is 15 residues long. In DNA form, the CDR3 reads TGTGCCAGCAGCTTAATCGTTAGCGGGATGGTCGAGCAGTACTTC. It encodes CASSLIVSGMVEQYF.